Listed here is a single TCR beta chain. Its antigen remains unidentified. Graves' hyperthyroidism was deemed stable absent ophthalmopathy progression within 18 months. Uncontrolled infection, other autoimmune disease, pregnancy or lactation led to exclusion. TCR beta CDR3 sequences were amplified from RNA transcripts. The TCR CDR3 was amplified in a first-round RT-PCR using the HTBI primer set. A single record per CDR3 protein comes from TCRdb applying MiXCR to the multiplex PCR reads. The table shows hundreds of thousands of distinct CDR3 sequences, with around 39% occurring only once. The data are from a study of T cells in Graves' hyperthyroidism and ophthalmopathy. Study observations and caveats: Ophthalmopathy, as predicted by the model, came a median approximately 6.5 months after the prediction.

Germline-derived CDR1 and CDR2 are SGDLS and YYNGEE. V dropped 4 bases and J dropped 4 bases, with 15 bases sitting between them. The CDR3 spans 14 residues. The specimen was blood. This chain links TRBV9 with TRBJ2-7, with D perhaps TRBD2 (5 bases). This TCR was sampled from a young man with Graves' hyperthyroidism. CDR3 residues: CASSSGQFGYEQYF. The CDR3 bases are TGTGCCAGCAGCAGCGGCCAATTCGGGTACGAGCAGTACTTC.